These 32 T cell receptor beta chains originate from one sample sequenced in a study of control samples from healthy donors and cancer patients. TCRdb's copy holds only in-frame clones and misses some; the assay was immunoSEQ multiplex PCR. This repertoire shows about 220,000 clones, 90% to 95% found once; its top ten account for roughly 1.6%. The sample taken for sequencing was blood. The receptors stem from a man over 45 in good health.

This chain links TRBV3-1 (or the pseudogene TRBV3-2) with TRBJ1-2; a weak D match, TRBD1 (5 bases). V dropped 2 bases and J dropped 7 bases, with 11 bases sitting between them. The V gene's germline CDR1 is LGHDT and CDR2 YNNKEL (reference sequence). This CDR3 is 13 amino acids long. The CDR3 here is CASSQRPGPGYTF. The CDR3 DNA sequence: TGTGCCAGCAGCCAACGGCCAGGGCCTGGCTACACCTTC.

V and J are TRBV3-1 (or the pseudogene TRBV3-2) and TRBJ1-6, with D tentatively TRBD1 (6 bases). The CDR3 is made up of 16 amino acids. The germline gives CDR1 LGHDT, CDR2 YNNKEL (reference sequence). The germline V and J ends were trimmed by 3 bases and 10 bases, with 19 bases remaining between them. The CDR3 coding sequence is TGTGCCAGCAGCCAGAGCTCCGGAACAGGGCAATCACCCCTCCACTTT. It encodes CASSQSSGTGQSPLHF.

The CDR3 sequence is CASSLSGQGFYEQYF. The CDR3 region has the DNA TGTGCCAGCAGCTTATCGGGACAGGGTTTTTACGAGCAGTACTTC. The chain is built from TRBV7-2 and TRBJ2-7; 9 bases match TRBD1. After removal of 2 bases from V and 4 bases from J, the junction contained 6 bases not matched to a gene. Germline loops: CDR1 SGHTA, CDR2 FQGNSA. This CDR3 region has 15 residues.

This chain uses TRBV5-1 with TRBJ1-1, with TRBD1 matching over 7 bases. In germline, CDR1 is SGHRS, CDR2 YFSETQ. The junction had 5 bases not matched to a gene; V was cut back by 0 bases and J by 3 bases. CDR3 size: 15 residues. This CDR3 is CASSLGQGWDTEAFF. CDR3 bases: TGCGCCAGCAGCTTGGGACAGGGTTGGGACACTGAAGCTTTCTTT.

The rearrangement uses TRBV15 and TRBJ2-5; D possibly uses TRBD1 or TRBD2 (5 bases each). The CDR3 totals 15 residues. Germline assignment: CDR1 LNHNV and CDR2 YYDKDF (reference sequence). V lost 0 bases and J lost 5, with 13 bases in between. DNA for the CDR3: TGTGCCACCAGCAGAGATTGGGGGAGCGAGGAGACCCAGTACTTC. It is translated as CATSRDWGSEETQYF. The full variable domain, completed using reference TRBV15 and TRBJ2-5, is DAMVIQNPRYQVTQFGKPVTLSCSQTLNHNVMYWYQQKSSQAPKLLFHYYDKDFNNEADTPDNFQSRRPNTSFCFLDIRSPGLGDTAMYLCATSRDWGSEETQYFGPGTRLLVL.

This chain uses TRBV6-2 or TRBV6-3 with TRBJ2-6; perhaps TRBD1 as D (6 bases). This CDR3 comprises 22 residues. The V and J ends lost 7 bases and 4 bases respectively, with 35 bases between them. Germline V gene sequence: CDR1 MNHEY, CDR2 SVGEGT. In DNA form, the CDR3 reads TGTGCCAGCAACCCGATCCGGACAGTGCCACCACAGCCCTCTCTGGGGGCCAACGTCCTGACTTTC. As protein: CASNPIRTVPPQPSLGANVLTF.

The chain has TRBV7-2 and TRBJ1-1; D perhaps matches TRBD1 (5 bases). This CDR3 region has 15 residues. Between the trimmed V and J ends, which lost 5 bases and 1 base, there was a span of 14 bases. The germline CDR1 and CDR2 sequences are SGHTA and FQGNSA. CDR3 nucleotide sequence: TGTGCCAGCAGCGGGGGGAGGATCGGGAACACTGAAGCTTTCTTT. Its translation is CASSGGRIGNTEAFF.

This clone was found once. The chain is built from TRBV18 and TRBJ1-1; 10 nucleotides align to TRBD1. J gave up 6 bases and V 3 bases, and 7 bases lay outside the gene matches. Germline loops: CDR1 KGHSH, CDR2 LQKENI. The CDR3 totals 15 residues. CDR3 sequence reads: CASSPLGQGVSEAFF. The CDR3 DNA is TGTGCCAGCTCACCCCTAGGACAGGGGGTCTCTGAAGCTTTCTTT. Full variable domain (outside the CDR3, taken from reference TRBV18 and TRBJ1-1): NAGVMQNPRHLVRRRGQEARLRCSPMKGHSHVYWYRQLPEEGLKFMVYLQKENIIDESGMPKERFSAEFPKEGPSILRIQQVVRGDSAAYFCASSPLGQGVSEAFFGQGTRLTVV.

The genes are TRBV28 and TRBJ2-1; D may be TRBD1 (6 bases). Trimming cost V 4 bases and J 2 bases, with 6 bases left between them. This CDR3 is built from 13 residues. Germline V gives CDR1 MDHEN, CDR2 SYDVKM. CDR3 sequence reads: CASSSGAYNEQFF. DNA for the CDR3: TGTGCCAGCAGTTCAGGGGCCTACAATGAGCAGTTCTTC. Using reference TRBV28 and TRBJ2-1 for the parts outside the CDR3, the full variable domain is DVKVTQSSRYLVKRTGEKVFLECVQDMDHENMFWYRQDPGLGLRLIYFSYDVKMKEKGDIPEGYSVSREKKERFSLILESASTNQTSMYLCASSSGAYNEQFFGPGTRLTVL.

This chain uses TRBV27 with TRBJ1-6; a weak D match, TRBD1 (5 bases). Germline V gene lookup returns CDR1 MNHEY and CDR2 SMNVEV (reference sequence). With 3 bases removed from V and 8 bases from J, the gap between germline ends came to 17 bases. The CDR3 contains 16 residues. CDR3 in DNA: TGTGCCAGCAGTTTCAGAGCGGGGGTTAGAGATTCACCCCTCCACTTT. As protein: CASSFRAGVRDSPLHF.

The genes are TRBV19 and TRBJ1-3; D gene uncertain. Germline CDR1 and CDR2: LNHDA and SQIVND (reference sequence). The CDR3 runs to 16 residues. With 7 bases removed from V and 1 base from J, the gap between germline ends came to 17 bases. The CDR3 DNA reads TGTGCCAGTAAAGACGGAGATTTTAGGTCTGGAAACACCATATATTTT. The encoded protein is CASKDGDFRSGNTIYF.

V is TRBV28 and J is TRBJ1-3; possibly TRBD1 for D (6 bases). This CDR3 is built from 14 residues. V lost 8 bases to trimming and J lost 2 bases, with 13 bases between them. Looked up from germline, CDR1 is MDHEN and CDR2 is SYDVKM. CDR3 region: CASGGRGTGNTIYF. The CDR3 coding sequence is TGTGCCAGCGGGGGAAGGGGGACTGGAAACACCATATATTTT. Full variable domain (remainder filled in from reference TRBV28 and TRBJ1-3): DVKVTQSSRYLVKRTGEKVFLECVQDMDHENMFWYRQDPGLGLRLIYFSYDVKMKEKGDIPEGYSVSREKKERFSLILESASTNQTSMYLCASGGRGTGNTIYFGEGSWLTVV.

In nucleotides, the CDR3 is TGCGCCAGCAGCCCGGGACTGACTATCGGGGATGAGCAGTTCTTC. Translation: CASSPGLTIGDEQFF. The V and J genes are TRBV5-1 and TRBJ2-1; possibly TRBD2 for D (6 bases). The CDR3 has 15 amino acids. V shed 4 bases and J shed 8 bases, with 19 bases lying between them. Germline values: CDR1 SGHRS, CDR2 YFSETQ.

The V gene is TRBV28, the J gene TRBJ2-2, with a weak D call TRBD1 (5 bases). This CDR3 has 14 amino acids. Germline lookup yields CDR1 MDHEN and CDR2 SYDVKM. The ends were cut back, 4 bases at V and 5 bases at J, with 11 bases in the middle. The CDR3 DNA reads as TGTGCCAGCAGTTCTTCAGGGTGGACCGGGGAGCTGTTTTTT. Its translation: CASSSSGWTGELFF. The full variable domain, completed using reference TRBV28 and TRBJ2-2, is DVKVTQSSRYLVKRTGEKVFLECVQDMDHENMFWYRQDPGLGLRLIYFSYDVKMKEKGDIPEGYSVSREKKERFSLILESASTNQTSMYLCASSSSGWTGELFFGEGSRLTVL.

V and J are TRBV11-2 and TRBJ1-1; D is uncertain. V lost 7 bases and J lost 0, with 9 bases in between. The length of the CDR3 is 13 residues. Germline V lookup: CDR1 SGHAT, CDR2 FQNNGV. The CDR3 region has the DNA TGTGCCAGCACCCTACACATGAACACTGAAGCTTTCTTT. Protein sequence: CASTLHMNTEAFF.

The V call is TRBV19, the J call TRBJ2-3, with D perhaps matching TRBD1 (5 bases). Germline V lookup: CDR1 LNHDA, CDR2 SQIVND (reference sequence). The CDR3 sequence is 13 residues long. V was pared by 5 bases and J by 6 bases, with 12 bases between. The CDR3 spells CASSQGRPDTQYF. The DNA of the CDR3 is TGTGCCAGTAGTCAGGGTAGGCCGGATACGCAGTATTTT.

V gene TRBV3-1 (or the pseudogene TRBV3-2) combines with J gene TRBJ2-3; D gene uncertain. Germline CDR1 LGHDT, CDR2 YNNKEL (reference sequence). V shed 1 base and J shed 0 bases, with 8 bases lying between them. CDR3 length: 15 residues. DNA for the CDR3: TGTGCCAGCAGCCAAGTGGTGCTTAGCACAGATACGCAGTATTTT. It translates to CASSQVVLSTDTQYF.

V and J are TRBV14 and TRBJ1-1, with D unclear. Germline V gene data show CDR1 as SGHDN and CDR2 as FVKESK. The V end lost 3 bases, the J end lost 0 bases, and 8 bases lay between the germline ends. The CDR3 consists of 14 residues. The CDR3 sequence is CASSHRRLNTEAFF. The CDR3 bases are TGTGCCAGCAGCCATCGACGGTTGAACACTGAAGCTTTCTTT.

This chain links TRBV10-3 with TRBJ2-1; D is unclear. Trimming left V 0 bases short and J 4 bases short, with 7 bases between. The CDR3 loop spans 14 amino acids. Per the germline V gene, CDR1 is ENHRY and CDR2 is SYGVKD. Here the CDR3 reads CAISESIGYNEQFF. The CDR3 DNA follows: TGTGCCATCAGTGAGTCTATAGGGTACAATGAGCAGTTCTTC.

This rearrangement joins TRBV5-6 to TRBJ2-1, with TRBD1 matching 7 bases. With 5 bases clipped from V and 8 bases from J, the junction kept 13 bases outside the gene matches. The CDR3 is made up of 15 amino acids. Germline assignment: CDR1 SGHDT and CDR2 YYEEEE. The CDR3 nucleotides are TGTGCCAGCAGACTCGGACAGGTCCTCGGGGATGAGCAGTTCTTC. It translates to CASRLGQVLGDEQFF.

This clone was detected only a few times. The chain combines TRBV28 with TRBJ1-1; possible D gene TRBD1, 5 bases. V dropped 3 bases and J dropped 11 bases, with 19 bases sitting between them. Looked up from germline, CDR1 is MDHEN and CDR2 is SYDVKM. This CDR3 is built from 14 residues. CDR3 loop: CASSFGTTLEGAFF. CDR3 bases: TGTGCCAGCAGTTTCGGGACGACACTTGAGGGGGCTTTCTTT.

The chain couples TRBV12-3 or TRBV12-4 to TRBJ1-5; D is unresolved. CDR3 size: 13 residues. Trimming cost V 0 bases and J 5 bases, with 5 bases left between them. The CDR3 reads CASSLAADQPQHF. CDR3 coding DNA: TGTGCCAGCAGTTTAGCGGCGGATCAGCCCCAGCATTTT.

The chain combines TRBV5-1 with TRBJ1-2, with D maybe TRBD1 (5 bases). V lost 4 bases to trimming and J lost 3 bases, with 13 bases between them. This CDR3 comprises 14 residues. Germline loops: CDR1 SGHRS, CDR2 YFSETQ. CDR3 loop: CASSAQGGHYGYTF. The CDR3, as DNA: TGCGCCAGCAGCGCCCAGGGTGGGCACTATGGCTACACCTTC.

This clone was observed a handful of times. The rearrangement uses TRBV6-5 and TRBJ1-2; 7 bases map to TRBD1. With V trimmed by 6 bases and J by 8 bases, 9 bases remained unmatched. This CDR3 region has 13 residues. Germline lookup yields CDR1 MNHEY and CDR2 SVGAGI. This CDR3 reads CASSSTGEQGYTF. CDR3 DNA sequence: TGTGCCAGCAGCTCAACAGGGGAGCAAGGCTACACCTTC.

CDR3 in DNA: TGTGCCAGCAGCTTAGTCCGGGGCCCCTACAATGAGCAGTTCTTC. Its translation is CASSLVRGPYNEQFF. V gene TRBV7-8 combines with J gene TRBJ2-1; D is possibly TRBD1 or TRBD2 (5 bases each). Germline loops: CDR1 SGHVS, CDR2 FQNEAQ. V was pared by 1 base and J by 2 bases, with 9 bases between. This CDR3 comprises 15 residues.

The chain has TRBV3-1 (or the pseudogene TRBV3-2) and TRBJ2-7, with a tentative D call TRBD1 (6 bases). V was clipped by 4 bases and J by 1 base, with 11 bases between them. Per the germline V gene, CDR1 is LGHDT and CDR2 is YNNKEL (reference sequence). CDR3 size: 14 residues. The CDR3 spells CASSPGGQSYEQYF. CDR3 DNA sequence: TGTGCCAGCAGCCCGGGCGGACAGTCCTACGAGCAGTACTTC.

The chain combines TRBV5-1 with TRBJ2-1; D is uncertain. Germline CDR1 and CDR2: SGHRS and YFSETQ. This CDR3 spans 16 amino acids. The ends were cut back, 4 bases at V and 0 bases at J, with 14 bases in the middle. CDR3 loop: CASSAISQSSYNEQFF. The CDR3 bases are TGCGCCAGCAGCGCGATAAGCCAGAGCTCCTACAATGAGCAGTTCTTC.

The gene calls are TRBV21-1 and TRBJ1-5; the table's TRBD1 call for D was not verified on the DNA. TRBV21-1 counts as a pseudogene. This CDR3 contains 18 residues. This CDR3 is CASSKRGTGRGSGQPQHF. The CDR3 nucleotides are TGTGCCAGCAGCAAACGAGGGACAGGGCGAGGTTCGGGCCAGCCCCAGCATTTT.

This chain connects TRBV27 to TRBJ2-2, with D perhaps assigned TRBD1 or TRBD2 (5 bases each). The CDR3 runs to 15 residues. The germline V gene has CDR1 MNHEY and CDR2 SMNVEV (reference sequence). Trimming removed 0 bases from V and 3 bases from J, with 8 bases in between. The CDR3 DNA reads TGTGCCAGCAGTTTATCCGGGACGCACACCGGGGAGCTGTTTTTT. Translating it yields CASSLSGTHTGELFF.

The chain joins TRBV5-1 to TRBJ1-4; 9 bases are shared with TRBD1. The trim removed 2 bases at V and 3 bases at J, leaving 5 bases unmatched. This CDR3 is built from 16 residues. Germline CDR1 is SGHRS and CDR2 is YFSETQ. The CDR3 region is CASSLQGAGANEKLFF. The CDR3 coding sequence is TGCGCCAGCAGCTTACAGGGGGCGGGAGCTAATGAAAAACTGTTTTTT.

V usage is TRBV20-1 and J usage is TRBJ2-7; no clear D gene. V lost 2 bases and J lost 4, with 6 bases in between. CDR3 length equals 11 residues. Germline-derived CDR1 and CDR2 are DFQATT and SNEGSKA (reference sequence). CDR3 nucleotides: TGCAGTGCTAGACAACTATACGAGCAGTACTTC. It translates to CSARQLYEQYF.

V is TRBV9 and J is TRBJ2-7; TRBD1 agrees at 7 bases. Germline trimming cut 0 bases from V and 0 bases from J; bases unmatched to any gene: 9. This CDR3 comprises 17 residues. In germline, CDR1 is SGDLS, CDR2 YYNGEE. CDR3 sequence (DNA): TGTGCCAGCAGCGTAGAAGAAAGGACAGGAAGCTCCTACGAGCAGTACTTC. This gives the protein CASSVEERTGSSYEQYF.